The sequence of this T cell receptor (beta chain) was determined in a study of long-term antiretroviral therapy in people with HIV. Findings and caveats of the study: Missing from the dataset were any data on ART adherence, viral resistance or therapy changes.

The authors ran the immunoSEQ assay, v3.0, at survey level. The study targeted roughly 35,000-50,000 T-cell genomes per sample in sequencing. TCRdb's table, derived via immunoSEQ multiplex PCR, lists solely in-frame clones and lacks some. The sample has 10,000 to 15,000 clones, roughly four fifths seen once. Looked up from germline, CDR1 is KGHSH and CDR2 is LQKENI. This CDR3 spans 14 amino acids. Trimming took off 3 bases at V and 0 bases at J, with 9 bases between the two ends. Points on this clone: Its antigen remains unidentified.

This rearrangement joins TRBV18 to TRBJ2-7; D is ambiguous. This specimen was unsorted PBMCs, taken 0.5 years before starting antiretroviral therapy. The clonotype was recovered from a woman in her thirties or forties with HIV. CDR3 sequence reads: CASSPASLSYEQYF. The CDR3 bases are TGTGCCAGCTCACCTGCCAGCCTCTCCTACGAGCAGTACTTC.